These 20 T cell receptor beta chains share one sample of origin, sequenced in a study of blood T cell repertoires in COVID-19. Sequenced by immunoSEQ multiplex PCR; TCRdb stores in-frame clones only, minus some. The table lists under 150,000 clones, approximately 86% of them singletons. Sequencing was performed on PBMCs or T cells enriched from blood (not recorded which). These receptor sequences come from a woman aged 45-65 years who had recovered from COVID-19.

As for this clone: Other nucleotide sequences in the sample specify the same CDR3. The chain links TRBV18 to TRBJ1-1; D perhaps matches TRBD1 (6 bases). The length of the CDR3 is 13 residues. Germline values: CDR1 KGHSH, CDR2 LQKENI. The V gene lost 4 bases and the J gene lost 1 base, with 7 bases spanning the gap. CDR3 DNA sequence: TGTGCCAGCTCACAGGGGGAGAACACTGAAGCTTTCTTT. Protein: CASSQGENTEAFF.

The CDR3 DNA sequence: TGTGCCAGCAGGGACAGACCTAGTTACTATGGCTACACCTTC. Translation gives CASRDRPSYYGYTF. This rearrangement joins TRBV6-5 to TRBJ1-2, with D tentatively TRBD1 (6 bases). V was trimmed by 6 bases and J by 3 bases, leaving 14 bases between them. This CDR3 region has 14 residues. Germline assignment: CDR1 MNHEY and CDR2 SVGAGI.

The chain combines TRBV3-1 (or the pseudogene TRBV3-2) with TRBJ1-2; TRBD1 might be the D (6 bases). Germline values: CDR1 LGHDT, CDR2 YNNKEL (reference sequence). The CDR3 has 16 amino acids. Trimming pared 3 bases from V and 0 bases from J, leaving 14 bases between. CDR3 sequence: CASSHEGTTPNYGYTF. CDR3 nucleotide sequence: TGTGCCAGCAGCCACGAAGGGACAACGCCTAACTATGGCTACACCTTC.

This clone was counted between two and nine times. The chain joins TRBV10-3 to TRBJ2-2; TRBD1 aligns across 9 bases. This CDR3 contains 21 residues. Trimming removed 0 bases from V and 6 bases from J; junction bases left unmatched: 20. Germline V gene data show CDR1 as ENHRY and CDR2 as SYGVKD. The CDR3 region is CAISESQTPLRHRGQAGELFF. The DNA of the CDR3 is TGTGCCATCAGTGAGTCCCAAACCCCGCTCCGCCACAGGGGGCAGGCCGGGGAGCTGTTTTTT.

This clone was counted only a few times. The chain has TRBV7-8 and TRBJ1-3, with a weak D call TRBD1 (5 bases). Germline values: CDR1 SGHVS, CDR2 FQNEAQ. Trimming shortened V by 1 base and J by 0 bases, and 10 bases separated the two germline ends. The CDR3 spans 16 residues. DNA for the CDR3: TGTGCCAGCAGCTTAGGCGGGGCGAGCTCTGGAAACACCATATATTTT. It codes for CASSLGGASSGNTIYF. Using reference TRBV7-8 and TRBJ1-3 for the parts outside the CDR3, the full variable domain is GAGVSQSPRYKVAKRGQDVALRCDPISGHVSLFWYQQALGQGPEFLTYFQNEAQLDKSGLPSDRFFAERPEGSVSTLKIQRTQQEDSAVYLCASSLGGASSGNTIYFGEGSWLTVV.

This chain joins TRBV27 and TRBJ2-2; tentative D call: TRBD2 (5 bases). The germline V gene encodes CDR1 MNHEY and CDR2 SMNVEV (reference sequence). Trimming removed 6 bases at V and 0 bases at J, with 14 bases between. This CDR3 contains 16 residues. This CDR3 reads CASSPFGLTNTGELFF. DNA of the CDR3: TGTGCCAGCAGCCCATTCGGACTCACGAACACCGGGGAGCTGTTTTTT.

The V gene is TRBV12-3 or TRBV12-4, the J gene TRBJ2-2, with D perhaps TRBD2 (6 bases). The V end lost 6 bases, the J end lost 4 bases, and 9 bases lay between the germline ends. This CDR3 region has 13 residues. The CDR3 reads CASRPGVTGELFF. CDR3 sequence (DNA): TGTGCCAGCAGGCCGGGGGTCACCGGGGAGCTGTTTTTT.

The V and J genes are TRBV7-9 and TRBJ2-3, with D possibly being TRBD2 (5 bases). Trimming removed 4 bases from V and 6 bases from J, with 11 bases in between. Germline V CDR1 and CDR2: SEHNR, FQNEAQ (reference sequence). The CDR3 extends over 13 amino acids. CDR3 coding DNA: TGTGCCAGCAGCTCCACTAGGATGGATACGCAGTATTTT. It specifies CASSSTRMDTQYF. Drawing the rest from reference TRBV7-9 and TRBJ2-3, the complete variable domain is DTGVSQNPRHKITKRGQNVTFRCDPISEHNRLYWYRQTLGQGPEFLTYFQNEAQLEKSRLLSDRFSAERPKGSFSTLEIQRTEQGDSAMYLCASSSTRMDTQYFGPGTRLTVL.

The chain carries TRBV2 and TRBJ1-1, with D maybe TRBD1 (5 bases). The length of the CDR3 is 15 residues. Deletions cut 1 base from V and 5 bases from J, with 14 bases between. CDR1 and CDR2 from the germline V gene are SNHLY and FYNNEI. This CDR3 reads CASSEGGGLETEAFF. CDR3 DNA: TGTGCCAGCAGTGAAGGGGGGGGATTGGAAACTGAAGCTTTCTTT.

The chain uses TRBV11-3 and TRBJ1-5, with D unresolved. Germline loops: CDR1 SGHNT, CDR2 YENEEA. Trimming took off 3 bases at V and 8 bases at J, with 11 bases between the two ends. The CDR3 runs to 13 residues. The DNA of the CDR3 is TGTGCCAGCAGCTTCAGTGCGGTGGAGCCCCAGCATTTT. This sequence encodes CASSFSAVEPQHF.

The CDR3 is CASSLERGLGGGELFF. In DNA form, the CDR3 reads TGCGCCAGCAGCTTGGAGCGGGGGCTAGGAGGCGGGGAGCTGTTTTTT. The rearrangement links TRBV5-1 to TRBJ2-2; TRBD2 aligns across 8 bases. The germline CDR1 and CDR2 sequences are SGHRS and YFSETQ. CDR3 length: 16 amino acids. The V and J ends lost 0 bases and 7 bases, in that order; junction bases with no gene match: 8.

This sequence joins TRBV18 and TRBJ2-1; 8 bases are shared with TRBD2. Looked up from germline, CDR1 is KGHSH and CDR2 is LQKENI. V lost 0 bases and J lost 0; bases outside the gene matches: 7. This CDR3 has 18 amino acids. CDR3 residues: CASSPPRGERSSYNEQFF. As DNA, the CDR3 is TGTGCCAGCTCACCACCGCGGGGGGAACGTAGCTCCTACAATGAGCAGTTCTTC.

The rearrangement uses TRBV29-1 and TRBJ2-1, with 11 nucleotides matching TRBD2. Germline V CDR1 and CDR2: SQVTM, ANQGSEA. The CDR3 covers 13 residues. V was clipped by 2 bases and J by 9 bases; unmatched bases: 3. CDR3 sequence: CSVEKLAGVEQFF. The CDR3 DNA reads TGCAGCGTTGAAAAACTAGCGGGGGTTGAGCAGTTCTTC.

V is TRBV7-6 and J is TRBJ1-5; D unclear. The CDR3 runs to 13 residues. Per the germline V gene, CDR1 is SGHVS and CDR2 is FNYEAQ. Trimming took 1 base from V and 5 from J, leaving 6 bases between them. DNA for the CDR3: TGTGCCAGCAGCTTAGGAGGCGATCAGCCCCAGCATTTT. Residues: CASSLGGDQPQHF.

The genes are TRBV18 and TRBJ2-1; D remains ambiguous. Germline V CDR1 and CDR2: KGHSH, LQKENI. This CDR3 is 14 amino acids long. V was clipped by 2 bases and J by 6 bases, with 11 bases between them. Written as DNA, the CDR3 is TGTGCCAGCTCACCAGGTACCGGTCCCAATGAGCAGTTCTTC. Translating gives CASSPGTGPNEQFF.

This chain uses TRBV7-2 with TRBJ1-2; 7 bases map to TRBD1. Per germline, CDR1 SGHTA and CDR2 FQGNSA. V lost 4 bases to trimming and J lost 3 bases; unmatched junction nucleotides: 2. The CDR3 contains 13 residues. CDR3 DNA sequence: TGTGCCAGCAGCTCCGGGACAGACTATGGCTACACCTTC. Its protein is CASSSGTDYGYTF.

DNA for the CDR3: TGTGCCAGCAGCCTTACCTGGACAGGCCGGGGGGGCTACACCTTC. Its protein is CASSLTWTGRGGYTF. The rearrangement joins TRBV11-3 to TRBJ1-2, with 7 bases that match TRBD1. V gave up 5 bases and J gave up 8 bases; unmatched junction bases: 14. CDR1 and CDR2 from the germline V gene are SGHNT and YENEEA. This CDR3 has 15 residues. Full variable domain (remainder filled in from reference TRBV11-3 and TRBJ1-2): EAGVVQSPRYKIIEKKQPVAFWCNPISGHNTLYWYLQNLGQGPELLIRYENEEAVDDSQLPKDRFSAERLKGVDSTLKIQPAELGDSAVYLCASSLTWTGRGGYTFGSGTRLTVV.

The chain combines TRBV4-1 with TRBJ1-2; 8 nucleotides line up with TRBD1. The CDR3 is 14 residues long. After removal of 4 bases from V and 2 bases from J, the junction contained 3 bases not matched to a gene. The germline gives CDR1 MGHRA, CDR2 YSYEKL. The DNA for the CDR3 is TGCGCCAGCAGCCCCGGACAGGGAAACTATGGCTACACCTTC. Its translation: CASSPGQGNYGYTF.

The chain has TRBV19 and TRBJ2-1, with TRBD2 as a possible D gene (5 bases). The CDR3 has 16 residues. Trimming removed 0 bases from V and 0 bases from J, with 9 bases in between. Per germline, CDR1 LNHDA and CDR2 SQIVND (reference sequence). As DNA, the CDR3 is TGTGCCAGTAGTATAGAGAGGGCGAGCTCCTACAATGAGCAGTTCTTC. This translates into CASSIERASSYNEQFF.

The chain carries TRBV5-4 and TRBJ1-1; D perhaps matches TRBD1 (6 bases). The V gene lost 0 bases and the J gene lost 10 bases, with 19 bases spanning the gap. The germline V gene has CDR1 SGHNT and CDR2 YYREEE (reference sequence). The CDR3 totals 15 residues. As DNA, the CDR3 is TGTGCCAGCAGCTTGGGGGACACAGGGTTCCTGACAGCTTTCTTT. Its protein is CASSLGDTGFLTAFF.